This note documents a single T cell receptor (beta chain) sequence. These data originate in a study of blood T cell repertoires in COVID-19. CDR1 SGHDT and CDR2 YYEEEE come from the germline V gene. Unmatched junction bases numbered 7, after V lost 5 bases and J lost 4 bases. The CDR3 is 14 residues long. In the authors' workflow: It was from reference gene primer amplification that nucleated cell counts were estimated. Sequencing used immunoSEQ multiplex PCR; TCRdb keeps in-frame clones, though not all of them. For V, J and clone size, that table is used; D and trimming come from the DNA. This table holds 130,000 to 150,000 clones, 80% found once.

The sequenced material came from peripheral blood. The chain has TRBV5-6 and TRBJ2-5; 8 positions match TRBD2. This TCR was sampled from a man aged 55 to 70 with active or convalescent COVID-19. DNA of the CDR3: TGTGCCAGCAGTCGGACTAGCAGGATAGAGACCCAGTACTTC. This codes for CASSRTSRIETQYF.